This paragraph covers one TCR beta chain sequence. These data come from a study of blood T cell repertoires in COVID-19. Study-level background: Researchers got acute and convalescent COVID-19 samples from the United States, Italy and Spain. T cells, B-cell-depleted T cells, or PBMCs supplied cDNA or gDNA.

In the source study's methods: Estimation of nucleated cell counts relied on the amplification of reference gene primers. TCRdb's table, derived via immunoSEQ multiplex PCR, lists solely in-frame clones and lacks some. The V and J calls and the clone size are those of that table, but D and trimming were determined from the DNA. The repertoire holds 200,000 or so clones, about 85% seen once, with 2.1% in the top ten. This CDR3 region has 17 residues. V was cut by 3 bases and J by 2 bases, with 17 bases left in between. Per germline, CDR1 MDHEN and CDR2 SYDVKM. This TCR was recovered from a man between 65 and 85 years old with active or convalescent COVID-19. This sequence joins TRBV28 and TRBJ1-5, with unresolved D. Sequencing used peripheral blood. The CDR3 sequence: CASSFGYRKAGNQPQHF. As DNA, the CDR3 is TGTGCCAGCAGTTTCGGGTACAGAAAAGCGGGCAATCAGCCCCAGCATTTT.